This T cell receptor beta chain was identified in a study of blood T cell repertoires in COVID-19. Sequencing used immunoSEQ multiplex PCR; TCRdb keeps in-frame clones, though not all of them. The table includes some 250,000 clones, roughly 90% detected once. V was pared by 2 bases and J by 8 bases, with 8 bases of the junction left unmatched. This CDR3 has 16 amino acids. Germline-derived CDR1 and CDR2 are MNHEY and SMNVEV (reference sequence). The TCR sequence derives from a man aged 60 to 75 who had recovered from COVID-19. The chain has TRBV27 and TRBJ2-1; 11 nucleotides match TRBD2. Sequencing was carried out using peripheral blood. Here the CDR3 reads CASSLPSGGYTHEQFF. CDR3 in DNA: TGTGCCAGCAGTTTACCTAGCGGGGGGTATACACATGAGCAGTTCTTC.